The source of this T cell receptor (beta chain) is a study of T cells after yellow fever vaccination. The CDR3 loop spans 16 amino acids. V lost 6 bases and J lost 4; bases outside the gene matches: 12. CDR1 is MNHEY and CDR2 is SVGEGT in the germline V gene. This clonotype has more than one count but fewer than ten. Via MiXCR, TCRdb re-called the 5' RACE reads, giving one row per CDR3 protein. Of about 580,000 distinct CDR3 sequences in the sample, approximately 16% were seen once. This material consisted of PBMCs, taken about 5 days after the first yellow fever vaccination. The rearrangement links TRBV6-2 or TRBV6-3 to TRBJ2-3; TRBD2 matches at 8 bases. The TCR comes from a man aged 18 to 35 who received the YFV17D yellow fever vaccine. The CDR3 nucleotides are TGTGCCAGCAGCCTGGGGACTAGAGTCCCGGCAGATACGCAGTATTTT. Its translation is CASSLGTRVPADTQYF.